The rows below give T cell receptor beta chains drawn from one sample of a study of immune heterogeneity within non-small cell lung tumors. One entry per CDR3 protein, called by TCRdb with MiXCR from the multiplex PCR reads. The top ten clones hold under 15% of a sample with 2,000 or so distinct CDR3 sequences, 25% to 30% of them seen once. The material sequenced was lung tumor tissue. The receptors stem from a woman in her fifties or sixties with non-small cell lung cancer. CDR3s include the opening cysteine and the closing phenylalanine or tryptophan. D genes are given only for firm matches. A clone size is listed for some rows: how often the clone was seen (once, few, many), or a class if it is expanded.

TRBJ2-1 | TRBV19 | medium-sized | TRBD2 | 14 | TGTGCCAGTAGTACGCGGGACTACCAGGTGAGGCAGTTCTTC | CASSTRDYQVRQFF
TRBJ2-1 | TRBV6-1 | large | TRBD2 | 16 | TGTGCCAGCAGGAATCCGGGACTAGCGGGGGCCAATGAGCAGTTCTTC | CASRNPGLAGANEQFF
TRBJ2-5 | TRBV4-1 | . | . | 13 | TGCGCCAGCAGCCGGGCCCAGCAAGATACCCAGTACTTC | CASSRAQQDTQYF
TRBJ2-7 | TRBV20-1 | . | TRBD1 | 13 | TGCAGTGCTAACCGGGACAGGGGATACGAGCAGTACTTC | CSANRDRGYEQYF
TRBJ2-7 | TRBV27 | large | . | 15 | TGTGCCAGCAGTTTCGGGGCTTCCCCTACCTACGAGCAGTACTTC | CASSFGASPTYEQYF
TRBJ1-4 | TRBV6-1 | . | . | 17 | TGTGCCAGCAGTCCCCAAGGTCGGCTCCAGAGTAATGAAAAACTGTTTTTT | CASSPQGRLQSNEKLFF
TRBJ2-5 | TRBV4-1 | . | . | 13 | TGCGCCAGCAGCCGGGCCCAGCAAGAGACCCAGTACTTC | CASSRAQQETQYF
TRBJ1-2 | TRBV6-1 | hyperexpanded | . | 16 | TGTGCCAGCATTAAATTCGTTAAGGACGCAACTTATGGCTACACCTTC | CASIKFVKDATYGYTF
TRBJ2-7 | TRBV7-9 | medium-sized | TRBD1 | 14 | TGTGCCAGCAGCCCAGGGACAGGGATCTACGAGCAGTACTTC | CASSPGTGIYEQYF
TRBJ1-6 | TRBV19 | medium-sized | . | 14 | TGTGCCAGTAGTACCCGGGATTATAATTCACCCCTCCACTTT | CASSTRDYNSPLHF
TRBJ1-5 | TRBV20-1 | hyperexpanded | . | 15 | TGCAGTGCTAGCGGGTCTAGACGAGGACGGGAGCCCCAGCATTTT | CSASGSRRGREPQHF
TRBJ2-1 | TRBV4-1 | . | . | 14 | TGCGCCAGCAGCCAAGTCGGCCTGGGCAATGAGCAGTTCTTC | CASSQVGLGNEQFF
TRBJ1-1 | TRBV3-1 | few | . | 13 | TGTGCCAGCAGCCGCTGGGGCCTCCCTGAAGCTTTCTTT | CASSRWGLPEAFF
TRBJ2-7 | TRBV4-2 | . | TRBD2 | 15 | TGTGCCAGCAGCCAAACTAGCGAGAGCTCCTACGAGCAGTACTTC | CASSQTSESSYEQYF
TRBJ1-1 | TRBV4-1 | . | . | 14 | TGCGCCAGCAGCCAAGATGAGGAGCACACTGAAGCTTTCTTT | CASSQDEEHTEAFF
TRBJ2-2 | TRBV12-3/TRBV12-4 | . | TRBD2 | 15 | TGTGCCAGCAGTTTAGGCGGGAGGGCCGTGGGGGAGCTGTTTTTT | CASSLGGRAVGELFF
TRBJ2-7 | TRBV19 | once | TRBD2 | 14 | TGTGCCAGTAGTATTAGCGGGAGGGCTCCCGAGCAGTACTTC | CASSISGRAPEQYF
TRBJ2-3 | TRBV11-2 | . | . | 15 | TGTGCCAGCAGTGTAGAAGGGGTAGGCACAGATACGCAGTATTTT | CASSVEGVGTDTQYF
TRBJ1-5 | TRBV5-1 | few | TRBD1 | 14 | TGCGCCAGCAGCCAGGGGGGTACAAATCAGCCCCAGCATTTT | CASSQGGTNQPQHF
TRBJ1-6 | TRBV15 | . | . | 15 | TGTGCCACCAGCAGAGATAGCTCCTATAATTCACCCCTCCACTTT | CATSRDSSYNSPLHF
TRBJ1-4 | TRBV2 | . | TRBD1 | 14 | TGTGCCAGCAGTACCGGGACAGGGGGTGAAAAACTGTTTTTT | CASSTGTGGEKLFF
TRBJ2-1 | TRBV7-9 | few | . | 17 | TGTGCCAGCAGCTTAAACACCGGGACGAAGCGGACAAATGAGCAGTTCTTC | CASSLNTGTKRTNEQFF
TRBJ2-1 | TRBV10-3 | . | . | 15 | TGTGCCATTGGCCCGGGGGTAGCGGACTACAATGAGCATTTCTTC | CAIGPGVADYNEHFF
TRBJ1-1 | TRBV20-1 | large | TRBD1 | 16 | TGCAGTGCTAGAGATCTTAGCAGGGGGCCGAACACTGAAGCTTTCTTT | CSARDLSRGPNTEAFF
TRBJ1-1 | TRBV2 | large | . | 16 | TGTGCCAGCAGCCCCGGGGCGGGATGGGGGGACACTGAAGCTTTCTTT | CASSPGAGWGDTEAFF
TRBJ2-7 | TRBV20-1 | . | . | 14 | TGCAGTGCTACCGGGACCAAAAGGAACTACGAGCAGTACTTC | CSATGTKRNYEQYF
TRBJ2-1 | TRBV29-1 | . | . | 13 | TGCAGCGGACGTCTACCGGGATCGGATGAGCAGTTCTTC | CSGRLPGSDEQFF
TRBJ2-1 | TRBV11-2 | . | TRBD2 | 17 | TGTGCCAGCAGCTCGCGACTAGCGGGAGGGTACTACAATGAGCAGTTCTTC | CASSSRLAGGYYNEQFF
TRBJ1-1 | TRBV18 | . | . | 13 | TGTGCCAGCTCAACGGGCTTGCATTCTGAAGCTTTCTTT | CASSTGLHSEAFF
TRBJ2-3 | TRBV2 | . | TRBD1 | 13 | TGTGCCAGCAGGTGGACAGGGACAGATACGCAGTATTTT | CASRWTGTDTQYF
TRBJ1-5 | TRBV3-1 | few | . | 14 | TGTGCCAGCAGCGGTGCGAAATTCAATCAGCCCCAGCATTTT | CASSGAKFNQPQHF
TRBJ2-6 | TRBV4-2 | . | . | 21 | TGTGCCAGCAGCCAGACCCACCAGACAAGATTCCTCAGCTCTGGGGCCAACGTCCTGACTTTC | CASSQTHQTRFLSSGANVLTF
TRBJ2-3 | TRBV20-1 | few | . | 12 | TGCAGTGCAACCGATGACACAGATACGCAGTATTTT | CSATDDTDTQYF
TRBJ2-5 | TRBV12-3/TRBV12-4 | . | TRBD1 | 13 | TGTGCCATCAGTAGACAGGGTCCTGAGACCCAGTACTTC | CAISRQGPETQYF
TRBJ1-6 | TRBV12-3/TRBV12-4 | few | . | 17 | TGTGCCAGCAGTTTTTCCGTGGGGGCAGGTTCGGATTCACCCCTCCACTTT | CASSFSVGAGSDSPLHF
TRBJ2-1 | TRBV6-9 | . | . | 15 | TGTGCCAGCAGTTACGGCGCGGGATCGTACAATGAGCAGTTCTTC | CASSYGAGSYNEQFF
TRBJ1-2 | TRBV27 | large | TRBD1 | 19 | TGTGCCAGCACCCTATTTTCACCCGGGACAGGGGGCGAATTGAATGGCTACACCTTC | CASTLFSPGTGGELNGYTF
TRBJ2-7 | TRBV7-8 | . | . | 12 | TGTGCCAGCAGCGGACAGCCCTACGAGCAGTACTTC | CASSGQPYEQYF
TRBJ2-1 | TRBV20-1 | few | TRBD2 | 15 | TGCAGTGCTAGACATACTAGCGGGAGCGGAAATGAGCAGTTCTTC | CSARHTSGSGNEQFF
TRBJ2-7 | TRBV7-9 | few | TRBD2 | 14 | TGTGCCAGCAGCTTAAGCGGGGGGTCGTACGAGCAGTACTTC | CASSLSGGSYEQYF
TRBJ2-1 | TRBV12-3/TRBV12-4 | medium-sized | . | 16 | TGTGCCAGCACCCTAAGCCCCTCTAGCTCCTACAATGAGCAGTTCTTC | CASTLSPSSSYNEQFF
TRBJ2-1 | TRBV5-5 | . | . | 13 | TGTGCCAGCGCCGGCGGGGATAACAATGAGCAGTTCTTC | CASAGGDNNEQFF
TRBJ1-3 | TRBV7-2 | . | . | 16 | TGTGCCAGCAGCCCGCAGACATCCTTCTCTGGAAACACCATATATTTT | CASSPQTSFSGNTIYF
TRBJ1-6 | TRBV6-1 | few | . | 11 | TGTGCCAGCAGGCTAGACGGACCCCTCCACTTT | CASRLDGPLHF
TRBJ1-6 | TRBV5-5 | . | TRBD1 | 17 | TGTGCCAGCAGCGGGACAGACAGGGGAGAATTCACTTCACCCCTCCACTTT | CASSGTDRGEFTSPLHF
TRBJ2-1 | TRBV7-2 | few | TRBD1 | 15 | TGTGCCAGCAGCTGGACAGGCCCCTCCTACAATGAGCAGTTCTTC | CASSWTGPSYNEQFF
TRBJ2-1 | TRBV7-3 | . | . | 14 | TGTGCCAGCAGCTTAATGGGAGCCCAGGATGAGCAGTTCTTC | CASSLMGAQDEQFF
TRBJ2-3 | TRBV28 | . | TRBD1 | 17 | TGTGCCAGCAGTTTAATTGTGACGGGACAGGGTACGGATACGCAGTATTTT | CASSLIVTGQGTDTQYF
TRBJ2-5 | TRBV7-2 | . | TRBD2 | 14 | TGTGCCAGCATCTTAGCGGCGGGGGGCGAGACCCAGTACTTC | CASILAAGGETQYF